This TCR beta chain derives from a study of blood T cell repertoires in COVID-19. Study-wide background: PBMCs, B-cell-depleted T cells, or T cells were the source of the cDNA or gDNA that made up the material.

The table came from immunoSEQ multiplex PCR; TCRdb's copy has only in-frame clones and leaves some out. This sample carries around 120,000 clones, more than 70% of them seen once, and the ten largest clones take 1.5%. This TCR was recovered from a human donor in a cohort sampled during active COVID-19. What was sequenced was peripheral blood.

The CDR3 DNA sequence: TGCGCCAGCAGCTTGGCCTTCGGACTAGCGGCTTCAGATACGCAGTATTTT. Encoded protein: CASSLAFGLAASDTQYF. The V call is TRBV5-1, the J call TRBJ2-3; TRBD2 aligns across 10 bases. CDR3 length: 17 residues. V lost 0 bases and J lost 4; bases outside the gene matches: 8. Germline CDR1 is SGHRS and CDR2 is YFSETQ.